Following are 20 T cell receptor beta chains from one sample sequenced in a study of CD8 T cells in Susac syndrome. With random hexamers, reverse transcription was performed on about 0.45 to 1 ug of RNA. MiXCR was run by TCRdb on the immunoSEQ multiplex PCR reads, yielding one entry per CDR3 protein. The sample includes around 100,000 distinct CDR3 sequences, 95% of them seen just once. The sequenced sample consisted of CD8+ T cells from PBMCs. Every receptor here comes from a human donor with Susac syndrome.

The chain couples TRBV12-3 or TRBV12-4 to TRBJ2-1; 9 bases map to TRBD2. CDR3 length equals 15 residues. Losses at the gene ends were 1 base for V and 3 bases for J; bases not matched to a gene: 1. CDR3 nucleotide sequence: TGTGCCAGCAGTTTAGTAGCGGGGGACTACAATGAGCAGTTCTTC. Translated: CASSLVAGDYNEQFF.

The chain carries TRBV3-1 and TRBJ1-4; D unresolved. Trimming took 1 base from V and 15 from J, leaving 9 bases between them. The CDR3 spans 11 residues. Germline loops: CDR1 LGHDT, CDR2 YNNKEL (reference sequence). CDR3 nucleotide sequence: TGTGCCAGCAGCCAAGTGGGTCGCTTGTTTTTT. It codes for CASSQVGRLFF.

This rearrangement joins TRBV15 to TRBJ2-3; TRBD2 is a possible D gene (6 bases). The CDR3 consists of 16 residues. Germline assignment: CDR1 LNHNV and CDR2 YYDKDF (reference sequence). The germline V and J ends were trimmed by 3 bases and 5 bases, with 18 bases remaining between them. CDR3 sequence reads: CATSSFKEGAGDTQYF. CDR3 DNA sequence: TGTGCCACCAGCAGCTTCAAGGAGGGAGCAGGAGATACGCAGTATTTT.

This clonotype showed up just once. This chain uses TRBV20-1 with TRBJ1-5; TRBD1 matches 9 bases. CDR1 is DFQATT, CDR2 SNEGSKA, per germline (reference sequence). The CDR3 extends over 14 amino acids. V trimming: 1 base; J trimming: 9 bases; junction bases outside the gene matches: 7. For the CDR3, the DNA is TGCAGTGCTAGAGCAGACAGGGGGAAAGGGCCCCAGCATTTT. This sequence encodes CSARADRGKGPQHF.

The genes are TRBV12-3 or TRBV12-4 and TRBJ1-3; D is undetermined. This CDR3 is 11 amino acids long. The germline V and J ends were trimmed by 6 bases and 5 bases, with 5 bases remaining between them. This CDR3 is CASSLRNTIYF. The CDR3 DNA reads as TGTGCCAGCAGCCTCAGAAACACCATATATTTT.

This sequence joins TRBV2 and TRBJ2-5; D remains ambiguous. Germline loops: CDR1 SNHLY, CDR2 FYNNEI. Trimming took 8 bases from V and 4 from J, leaving 14 bases between them. This CDR3 comprises 13 residues. The CDR3 is CASQMGAAETQYF. The CDR3 DNA reads as TGTGCCAGCCAAATGGGTGCTGCAGAGACCCAGTACTTC.

This chain uses TRBV6-5 with TRBJ2-2; TRBD2 might be the D (7 bases). This CDR3 comprises 15 residues. Per germline, CDR1 MNHEY and CDR2 SVGAGI. Trimming removed 7 bases at V and 3 bases at J, with 15 bases between. DNA of the CDR3: TGTGCCAGCAAAGAACTGGGGGGGCACACCGGGGAGCTGTTTTTT. The encoded protein is CASKELGGHTGELFF.

The chain is built from TRBV28 and TRBJ1-1; no clear D gene. This CDR3 has 14 residues. Trimming removed 3 bases from V and 7 bases from J, with 15 bases in between. Germline assignment: CDR1 MDHEN and CDR2 SYDVKM. The CDR3 DNA is TGTGCCAGCAGTTTCCCGGGGAGACCGAATGAAGCTTTCTTT. Its translation is CASSFPGRPNEAFF.

This chain connects TRBV7-2 to TRBJ2-5; 11 bases map to TRBD2. V lost 6 bases and J lost 3; bases outside the gene matches: 12. Germline CDR1 is SGHTA and CDR2 is FQGNSA. This CDR3 contains 17 residues. CDR3 loop: CASSRSSGRTPEETQYF. The CDR3 DNA reads as TGTGCCAGCAGTCGATCTAGCGGGAGGACCCCTGAAGAGACCCAGTACTTC. The entire variable domain, with the rest obtained from reference TRBV7-2 and TRBJ2-5, is as follows: GAGVSQSPSNKVTEKGKDVELRCDPISGHTALYWYRQSLGQGLEFLIYFQGNSAPDKSGLPSDRFSAERTGGSVSTLTIQRTQQEDSAVYLCASSRSSGRTPEETQYFGPGTRLLVL.

The V gene is TRBV2, the J gene TRBJ1-5, with 9 bases matching TRBD1. CDR3 size: 12 residues. CDR1 is SNHLY, CDR2 FYNNEI, per germline. The V and J ends lost 10 bases and 10 bases, in that order; junction bases with no gene match: 8. CDR3 loop: CATGQGRDPQHF. As DNA, the CDR3 is TGTGCCACCGGACAGGGGAGGGATCCCCAGCATTTT. Together with reference TRBV2 and TRBJ1-5, the CDR3 gives the full variable domain: EPEVTQTPSHQVTQMGQEVILRCVPISNHLYFYWYRQILGQKVEFLVSFYNNEISEKSEIFDDQFSVERPDGSNFTLKIRSTKLEDSAMYFCATGQGRDPQHFGDGTRLSIL.

This clonotype came up a few times. V is TRBV14 and J is TRBJ2-6; D is perhaps TRBD1 (5 bases). Germline V CDR1 and CDR2: SGHDN, FVKESK. The CDR3 totals 14 residues. Trimming took 3 bases from V and 2 from J, leaving 5 bases between them. DNA for the CDR3: TGTGCCAGCAGCCAGGGGCCTGGGGCCAACGTCCTGACTTTC. Encoded protein: CASSQGPGANVLTF. Full variable domain (rest looked up from reference TRBV14 and TRBJ2-6): EAGVTQFPSHSVIEKGQTVTLRCDPISGHDNLYWYRRVMGKEIKFLLHFVKESKQDESGMPNNRFLAERTGGTYSTLKVQPAELEDSGVYFCASSQGPGANVLTFGAGSRLTVL.

This clonotype was seen once. This sequence joins TRBV20-1 and TRBJ2-3; 7 positions agree with TRBD2. J lost 0 bases, V lost 2 bases, and 5 bases had no gene match. Germline-derived CDR1 and CDR2 are DFQATT and SNEGSKA (reference sequence). The CDR3 covers 15 residues. Here the CDR3 reads CSARRLAESTDTQYF. The DNA of the CDR3 is TGCAGTGCTAGACGGCTAGCGGAGAGCACAGATACGCAGTATTTT.

J is TRBJ2-7 and V is TRBV2; D may be TRBD2 (6 bases). In germline, CDR1 is SNHLY, CDR2 FYNNEI. V was cut by 8 bases and J by 5 bases, with 13 bases left in between. This CDR3 is 12 amino acids long. In DNA, the CDR3 is TGTGCCAGCGCCACGTGGAGGGACGAGCAGTACTTC. Residues: CASATWRDEQYF.

The chain is built from TRBV28 and TRBJ1-1, with D uncertain. This CDR3 spans 13 amino acids. Trimming cost V 4 bases and J 1 base, with 7 bases left between them. CDR1 is MDHEN, CDR2 SYDVKM, per germline. CDR3 bases: TGTGCCAGCAGTTCCCCAGGGAACACTGAAGCTTTCTTT. Protein product: CASSSPGNTEAFF. Full variable domain (rest looked up from reference TRBV28 and TRBJ1-1): DVKVTQSSRYLVKRTGEKVFLECVQDMDHENMFWYRQDPGLGLRLIYFSYDVKMKEKGDIPEGYSVSREKKERFSLILESASTNQTSMYLCASSSPGNTEAFFGQGTRLTVV.

This clonotype occurred a few times. This chain joins TRBV12-3 or TRBV12-4 and TRBJ2-7, with TRBD1 matching 8 bases. The CDR3 length is 15 residues. Trimming cost V 5 bases and J 3 bases; bases outside gene matches: 9. In DNA, the CDR3 is TGTGCCAGCAGTCCTAAGGACAGGGATGACTACGAGCAGTACTTC. Protein sequence: CASSPKDRDDYEQYF.

The chain carries TRBV27 and TRBJ1-5; 8 nucleotides line up with TRBD1. The germline gives CDR1 MNHEY, CDR2 SMNVEV (reference sequence). The V segment lost 6 bases and the J segment 5 bases; nucleotides outside the gene matches: 9. The CDR3 covers 15 residues. The CDR3 nucleotides read TGTGCCAGCAGCCCAGGGGGCATTAGGCATCAGCCCCAGCATTTT. Translating gives CASSPGGIRHQPQHF.

CDR3 in DNA: TGTGCCAGCAGTTACGGGAAGAATCAGCCCCAGCATTTT. It yields the protein CASSYGKNQPQHF. This rearrangement joins TRBV6-5 to TRBJ1-5, with D uncertain. CDR1 is MNHEY and CDR2 is SVGAGI in the germline V gene. Trimming removed 2 bases at V and 4 bases at J, with 6 bases between. CDR3 length equals 13 residues.

V gene TRBV25-1 combines with J gene TRBJ1-1; D not resolved. Germline V CDR1 and CDR2: MGHDK, SYGVNS. The CDR3 consists of 17 residues. The V and J ends lost 3 bases and 4 bases respectively, with 21 bases between them. Written as DNA, the CDR3 is TGTGCCAGCAGTGATCGGGCTAAAGACATGACGGTCACTGAAGCTTTCTTT. It codes for CASSDRAKDMTVTEAFF.

The chain is built from TRBV3-1 and TRBJ2-7; D not resolved. V dropped 1 base and J dropped 8 bases, with 18 bases sitting between them. This CDR3 spans 15 amino acids. Germline V lookup: CDR1 LGHDT, CDR2 YNNKEL (reference sequence). The CDR3 here is CASSQVDRKGTKQYF. For the CDR3, the DNA is TGTGCCAGCAGCCAAGTAGACCGGAAGGGAACAAAGCAGTACTTC.

The V call is TRBV13, the J call TRBJ2-5, with TRBD1 identical over 8 bases. Trimming at V came to 5 bases and at J to 5 bases, leaving 10 bases not matched to a gene. Germline loops: CDR1 PRHDT, CDR2 FYEKMQ (reference sequence). This CDR3 has 15 amino acids. CDR3 amino acids: CASSAPGGLEETQYF. The CDR3 DNA sequence: TGTGCCAGCAGCGCGCCAGGGGGCCTGGAGGAGACCCAGTACTTC.